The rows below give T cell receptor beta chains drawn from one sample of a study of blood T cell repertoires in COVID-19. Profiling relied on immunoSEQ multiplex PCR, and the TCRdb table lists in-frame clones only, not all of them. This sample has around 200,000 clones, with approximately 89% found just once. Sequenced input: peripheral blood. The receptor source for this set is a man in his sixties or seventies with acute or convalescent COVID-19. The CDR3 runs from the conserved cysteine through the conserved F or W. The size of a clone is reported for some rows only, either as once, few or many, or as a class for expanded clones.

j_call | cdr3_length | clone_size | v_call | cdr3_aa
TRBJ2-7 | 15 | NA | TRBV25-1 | CASSDSGTGNYEQYF
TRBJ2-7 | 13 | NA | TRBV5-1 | CASSLDLLDEQYF
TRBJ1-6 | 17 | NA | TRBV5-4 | CASSSTGRGDWGSPLHF
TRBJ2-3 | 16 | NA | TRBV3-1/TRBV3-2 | CASSQASGGVTDTQYF
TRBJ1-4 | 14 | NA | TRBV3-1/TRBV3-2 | CASSQETGVEKLFF
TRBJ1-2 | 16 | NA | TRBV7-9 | CASSLVYAPAGYGYTF
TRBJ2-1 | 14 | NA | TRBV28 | CASATSGRGNEQFF
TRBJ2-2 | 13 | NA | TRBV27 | CASGAWYTGELFF
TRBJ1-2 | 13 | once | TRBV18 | CASSPTGGDGYTF
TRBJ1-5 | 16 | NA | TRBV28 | CASSSLQGAGNQPQHF
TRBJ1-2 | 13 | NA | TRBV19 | CAASKGPRYGYTF
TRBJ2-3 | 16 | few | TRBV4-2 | CASSQAAGGLVDTQYF
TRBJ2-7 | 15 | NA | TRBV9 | CASSVGRTSGDEQYF
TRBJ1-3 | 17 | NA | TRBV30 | CAWRLGPRDFSGNTIYF
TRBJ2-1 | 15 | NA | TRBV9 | CASSVAGGVDNEQFF
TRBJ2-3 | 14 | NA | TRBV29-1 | CSVQVGVDSDTQYF
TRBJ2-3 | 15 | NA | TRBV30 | CAWSSWTGDTDTQYF
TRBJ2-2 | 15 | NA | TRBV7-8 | CASSLDREATGELFF
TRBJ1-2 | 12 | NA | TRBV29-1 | CSAGETNYGYTF
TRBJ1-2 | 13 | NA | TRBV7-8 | CASSLAGADGYTF
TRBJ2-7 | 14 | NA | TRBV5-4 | CASSPGQWGYEQYF
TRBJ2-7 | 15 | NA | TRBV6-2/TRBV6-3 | CASSYPTSGRAEQYF
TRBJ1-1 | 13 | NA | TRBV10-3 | CAISDREGTEAFF
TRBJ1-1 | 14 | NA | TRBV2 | CASRGQGLNTEAFF
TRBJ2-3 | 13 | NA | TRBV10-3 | CAIDRGGRDTQYF
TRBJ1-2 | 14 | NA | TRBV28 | CASSLSETDYGYTF
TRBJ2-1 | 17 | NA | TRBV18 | CASSPPGQAGGLNEQFF
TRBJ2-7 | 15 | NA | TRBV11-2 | CASILGTSVSYEQYF
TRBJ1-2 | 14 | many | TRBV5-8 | CASSHTDWDYGYTF
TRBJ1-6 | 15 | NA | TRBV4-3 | CASSQVGRDNSPLHF
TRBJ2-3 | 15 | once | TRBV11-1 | CASSFWATSGPATDF
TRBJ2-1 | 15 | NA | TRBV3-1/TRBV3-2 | CASTLTSGSYNEQFF